This TCR beta chain derives from a study of shared clonotypes between healthy human individuals. Assay used: immunoSEQ multiplex PCR; TCRdb lists only in-frame clones, some missing. The profile shows a few million clones, about nine tenths of them singletons. Trimming took off 2 bases at V and 5 bases at J, with 16 bases between the two ends. Germline values: CDR1 GTSNPN, CDR2 SVGIG (reference sequence). There are 14 residues in the CDR3. All donors qualified as healthy HIV-negative adults and had experienced no recent acute infections or vaccinations. The study separated CD4+ cells into CD45RA+ naive and CD45RA-negative memory subsets.

The TCR comes from a man between 18 and 29 years old in good health. Some clones in this sample may be carry-over from other donors' samples. The J gene is TRBJ2-7, the V gene TRBV30; D perhaps matches TRBD1 (6 bases). Material: naive CD4+ T cells from PBMCs. Subset of the sample: CD45RA+ positively selected. This chain's CDR3 is CAWSQPRDTDEQYF. CDR3 in DNA: TGTGCCTGGAGTCAACCCCGGGACACAGACGAGCAGTACTTC.